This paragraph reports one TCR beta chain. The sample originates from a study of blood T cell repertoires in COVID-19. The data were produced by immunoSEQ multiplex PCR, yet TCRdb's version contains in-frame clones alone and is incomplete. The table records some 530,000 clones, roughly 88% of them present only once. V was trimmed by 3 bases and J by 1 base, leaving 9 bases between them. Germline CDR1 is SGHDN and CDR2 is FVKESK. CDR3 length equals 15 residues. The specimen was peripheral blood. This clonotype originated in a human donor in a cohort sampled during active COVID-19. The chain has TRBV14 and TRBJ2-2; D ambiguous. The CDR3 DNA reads TGTGCCAGCAGCCACTTACTTCAGAACACCGGGGAGCTGTTTTTT. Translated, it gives CASSHLLQNTGELFF.